This T cell receptor (beta chain) was captured by sequencing in a study of blood T cell repertoires in COVID-19. Study as a whole: COVID-19 samples from acute and convalescent phases originated in the United States, Italy and Spain. Nucleic acid was either cDNA or gDNA, and it came from T cells, B-cell-depleted T cells, or PBMCs.

The V end lost 0 bases, the J end lost 0 bases, and 18 bases lay between the germline ends. Per the germline V gene, CDR1 is SGHRS and CDR2 is YFSETQ. The CDR3 has 18 residues. How the authors handled the data: Reference gene primer amplification yielded estimated nucleated cell counts. Sequenced by immunoSEQ multiplex PCR; TCRdb stores in-frame clones only, minus some. V and J calls and clone size are copied from that table; D and trimming were computed from the DNA. Among 120,000 to 150,000 clones, about 84% were seen once, and the ten largest hold roughly 13%. The chain couples TRBV5-1 to TRBJ1-1, with D tentatively TRBD1 (5 bases). The sequenced sample was peripheral blood. The receptor comes from a man between 60 and 75 years old with active or convalescent COVID-19. The CDR3 sequence is CASSLVFAGNGMNTEAFF. The CDR3, as DNA: TGCGCCAGCAGCTTGGTGTTTGCAGGGAACGGAATGAACACTGAAGCTTTCTTT.